This T cell receptor (beta chain) was sequenced in a study of T-cell reconstitution after alpha-beta-depleted transplantation in children. Per germline, CDR1 SGHAT and CDR2 FQNNGV. CDR3 length: 16 residues. The V end was cut by 5 bases, the J end by 0 bases, with 14 bases between. Unique molecular identifiers were used to barcode this TCRbeta library. TCRdb fed the PCR reads into MiXCR, producing one record per CDR3 protein. The sample has about 360,000 distinct CDR3 sequences; 13% are singletons. The origin of this receptor is a human donor who donated a stem cell graft to a child with Fanconi anemia. The gene calls are TRBV11-2 and TRBJ1-3; D gene ambiguous. The sample in question was PBMCs, obtained from the stem cell graft. The CDR3 here is CASSRVLQYSGNTIYF. For the CDR3, the DNA is TGTGCCAGCAGCCGAGTATTACAGTACTCTGGAAACACCATATATTTT.